These 24 T cell receptor beta chains were all obtained from the same sample, sequenced in a study of CD8 T cells in Susac syndrome. RNA was extracted with the RNeasy kit, and a quantity of about 0.5 to 1 ug was reverse transcribed using random hexamers. TCRdb re-derived calls from the immunoSEQ multiplex PCR reads in MiXCR, one entry per CDR3 protein. The repertoire holds 100,000 to 150,000 distinct CDR3 sequences, around 94% seen once, with over 0.07% in the top ten. Sequenced input: CD4+ T cells from PBMCs. These receptor sequences come from a human donor in good health.

The chain couples TRBV19 to TRBJ1-1; the D is unclear. Per germline, CDR1 LNHDA and CDR2 SQIVND (reference sequence). The V end was cut by 9 bases, the J end by 4 bases, with 15 bases between. This CDR3 is 13 amino acids long. The CDR3 DNA follows: TGTGCCAGCCGAAGATTGGCGCGCACTGAAGCTTTCTTT. Its translation: CASRRLARTEAFF.

J is TRBJ2-7 and V is TRBV18; 7 nucleotides align to TRBD2. The V gene end was trimmed by 2 bases and the J gene end by 0 bases; junction bases not matched to a gene: 4. CDR3 length: 15 residues. The V gene's germline CDR1 is KGHSH and CDR2 LQKENI. The CDR3 sequence is CASSPTSDSSYEQYF. CDR3 DNA: TGTGCCAGCTCACCAACTAGCGATAGCTCCTACGAGCAGTACTTC.

The V call is TRBV5-1, the J call TRBJ2-7; D is unclear. The germline CDR1 and CDR2 sequences are SGHRS and YFSETQ. This CDR3 region has 16 residues. V lost 4 bases and J 5 bases, leaving 22 bases between the germline ends. This chain's CDR3 is CASSPVGRSGSDEQYF. Written as DNA, the CDR3 is TGCGCCAGCAGCCCGGTGGGCCGTAGTGGGTCAGACGAGCAGTACTTC.

This chain connects TRBV7-8 to TRBJ2-6, with D unresolved. This CDR3 comprises 14 residues. With 3 bases removed from V and 7 bases from J, the gap between germline ends came to 10 bases. Germline CDR1 reads SGHVS; CDR2 reads FQNEAQ. Here the CDR3 reads CASSFGVSANVLTF. The CDR3, as DNA: TGTGCCAGCAGCTTCGGCGTTTCAGCCAACGTCCTGACTTTC. Complete variable domain (other parts from reference TRBV7-8 and TRBJ2-6): GAGVSQSPRYKVAKRGQDVALRCDPISGHVSLFWYQQALGQGPEFLTYFQNEAQLDKSGLPSDRFFAERPEGSVSTLKIQRTQQEDSAVYLCASSFGVSANVLTFGAGSRLTVL.

This clonotype came up once. The chain carries TRBV18 and TRBJ2-7, with D hard to call. Trimming left V 2 bases short and J 3 bases short, with 11 bases between. CDR1 is KGHSH and CDR2 is LQKENI in the germline V gene. This CDR3 has 14 residues. The chain's CDR3 is CASSPKMDGYEQYF. The CDR3 region has the DNA TGTGCCAGCTCACCAAAAATGGACGGCTACGAGCAGTACTTC.

The V call is TRBV12-3 or TRBV12-4, the J call TRBJ1-5; the D is unclear. The CDR3 sequence is 15 residues long. V shed 3 bases and J shed 1 base, with 10 bases lying between them. CDR3 sequence (DNA): TGTGCCAGCAGTTTTTCCGGCAGAAGCAATCAGCCCCAGCATTTT. Protein product: CASSFSGRSNQPQHF.

V gene TRBV30 combines with J gene TRBJ2-3; 11 bases are a match to TRBD2. The trim removed 5 bases at V and 1 base at J, leaving 8 bases unmatched. Germline V gives CDR1 GTSNPN, CDR2 SVGIG (reference sequence). The CDR3 extends over 16 amino acids. In DNA, the CDR3 is TGTGCCTGGGGCCTGACTAGCGGGGCTCGCACAGATACGCAGTATTTT. Amino acids: CAWGLTSGARTDTQYF.

This chain uses TRBV2 with TRBJ2-2; D gene ambiguous. The length of the CDR3 is 15 residues. The germline gives CDR1 SNHLY, CDR2 FYNNEI. Trimming removed 4 bases at V and 0 bases at J, with 9 bases between. The CDR3 region is CASSAHSSNTGELFF. CDR3 DNA: TGTGCCAGCAGTGCACACAGTTCGAACACCGGGGAGCTGTTTTTT.

This chain uses TRBV6-5 with TRBJ2-7; a weak D match, TRBD1 (6 bases). Trimming cost V 4 bases and J 6 bases, with 13 bases left between them. The CDR3 runs to 13 residues. CDR1 is MNHEY and CDR2 is SVGAGI in the germline V gene. The CDR3 sequence is CASSSQRTVEQYF. The CDR3 nucleotides read TGTGCCAGCAGTTCGCAAAGGACAGTCGAGCAGTACTTC.

This chain uses TRBV20-1 with TRBJ2-1; possibly TRBD1 for D (6 bases). This CDR3 spans 14 amino acids. Germline-derived CDR1 and CDR2 are DFQATT and SNEGSKA (reference sequence). Trimming cost V 5 bases and J 3 bases, with 14 bases left between them. CDR3 nucleotides: TGCAGTGCTGCCCCCTTGGACAGCTACAATGAGCAGTTCTTC. Protein: CSAAPLDSYNEQFF.

The J gene is TRBJ1-5, the V gene TRBV2, with D uncertain. Per germline, CDR1 SNHLY and CDR2 FYNNEI. The CDR3 is made up of 13 amino acids. The germline V and J ends were trimmed by 4 bases and 0 bases, with 4 bases remaining between them. In DNA form, the CDR3 reads TGTGCCAGCAGTGCGAATAGCAATCAGCCCCAGCATTTT. The encoded protein is CASSANSNQPQHF.

This sequence joins TRBV3-1 and TRBJ2-1; 9 bases are shared with TRBD1. With 0 bases clipped from V and 9 bases from J, the junction kept 6 bases outside the gene matches. The CDR3 has 15 residues. Germline V gives CDR1 LGHDT, CDR2 YNNKEL (reference sequence). The CDR3 here is CASSQDMDRGREQFF. DNA of the CDR3: TGTGCCAGCAGCCAAGATATGGACAGGGGTCGTGAGCAGTTCTTC.

The rearrangement uses TRBV11-2 and TRBJ2-5; 8 bases map to TRBD1. The J segment lost 5 bases and the V segment lost 4 bases, leaving 9 bases of the junction unmatched. Germline CDR1 and CDR2: SGHAT and FQNNGV. The CDR3 spans 15 residues. CDR3 sequence reads: CASSSQGQARETQYF. DNA of the CDR3: TGTGCCAGCAGCTCACAGGGACAGGCGAGGGAGACCCAGTACTTC.

The chain joins TRBV12-3 or TRBV12-4 to TRBJ1-1; TRBD1 is a possible D gene (5 bases). Between the trimmed V and J ends, which lost 6 bases and 5 bases, there was a span of 16 bases. The CDR3 sequence is 14 residues long. The CDR3 region is CASSWGVSRTEAFF. Written as DNA, the CDR3 is TGTGCCAGCAGCTGGGGCGTTTCCCGGACTGAAGCTTTCTTT.

V usage is TRBV23-1 and J usage is TRBJ2-3; 10 bases match TRBD2. TRBV23-1 is an ORF; its function is uncertain. The CDR3 runs to 19 residues. The V and J ends lost 0 bases and 3 bases, in that order; junction bases with no gene match: 12. CDR3 sequence (DNA): TGCGCCAGCAGTCAATCCCTAGCGGGAGTAAACCAGATAACAGATACGCAGTATTTT. This codes for CASSQSLAGVNQITDTQYF.

V and J are TRBV19 and TRBJ2-1; 7 bases map to TRBD2. The CDR3 runs to 16 residues. Germline CDR1 LNHDA, CDR2 SQIVND (reference sequence). V shed 7 bases and J 4 bases; nucleotides not matched to a gene: 13. CDR3 residues: CASTPTPFSGYNEQFF. Here the CDR3 DNA reads TGTGCCAGTACCCCAACCCCCTTTAGCGGGTACAATGAGCAGTTCTTC.

In this sample, this clonotype turned up once. The rearrangement links TRBV29-1 to TRBJ1-1, with D possibly being TRBD1 (5 bases). V lost 4 bases to trimming and J lost 5 bases, with 17 bases between them. The CDR3 contains 14 residues. From germline, CDR1 is SQVTM and CDR2 ANQGSEA. Here the CDR3 reads CSVGRVMGGTEAFF. The DNA for the CDR3 is TGCAGCGTTGGTCGGGTGATGGGGGGTACTGAAGCTTTCTTT.

The V gene is TRBV14, the J gene TRBJ1-1; D is perhaps TRBD1 (5 bases). The CDR3 is 14 amino acids. Germline loops: CDR1 SGHDN, CDR2 FVKESK. V was trimmed by 3 bases and J by 6 bases, leaving 14 bases between them. CDR3 sequence (DNA): TGTGCCAGCAGCCACGGGACGCCTTTTGCTGAAGCTTTCTTT. Translation: CASSHGTPFAEAFF.

The rearrangement links TRBV5-1 to TRBJ2-7; 9 nucleotides line up with TRBD2. V shed 5 bases, J shed 2 bases, and the junction held 8 bases outside the gene matches. Germline loops: CDR1 SGHRS, CDR2 YFSETQ. There are 15 residues in the CDR3. CDR3 loop: CASRVGLAGTYEQYF. The CDR3 region has the DNA TGCGCCAGCAGGGTTGGGCTAGCGGGGACCTACGAGCAGTACTTC.

The gene calls are TRBV20-1 and TRBJ2-4; 8 positions match TRBD1. V lost 6 bases to trimming and J lost 3 bases; unmatched junction nucleotides: 4. CDR1 is DFQATT and CDR2 is SNEGSKA in the germline V gene (reference sequence). The CDR3 is 13 residues long. For the CDR3, the DNA is TGCAGTGCCGATGACAGGGGCAAAAACATTCAGTACTTC. It yields the protein CSADDRGKNIQYF.

The V call is TRBV20-1, the J call TRBJ1-1, with D possibly being TRBD1 (5 bases). V lost 0 bases, J lost 5 bases, and 7 bases lay in between. The CDR3 length is 12 residues. Germline V CDR1 and CDR2: DFQATT, SNEGSKA (reference sequence). The CDR3 sequence: CSARDGGTEAFF. The CDR3 nucleotides are TGCAGTGCTAGAGATGGGGGAACTGAAGCTTTCTTT.

V usage is TRBV4-2 and J usage is TRBJ1-1; no clear D gene. The germline V gene encodes CDR1 LGHNA and CDR2 YNFKEQ. This CDR3 spans 14 amino acids. Trimming left V 0 bases short and J 8 bases short, with 13 bases between. CDR3 region: CASSQDVEQDEAFF. CDR3 nucleotide sequence: TGTGCCAGCAGCCAAGATGTTGAGCAAGACGAAGCTTTCTTT.

This clonotype showed up just once. The gene calls are TRBV7-2 and TRBJ2-7; 12 positions agree with TRBD2. The V and J ends lost 5 bases and 2 bases, in that order; junction bases with no gene match: 1. The CDR3 has 14 amino acids. The germline CDR1 and CDR2 sequences are SGHTA and FQGNSA. This CDR3 is CASSRTSGTYEQYF. DNA of the CDR3: TGTGCCAGCAGCCGGACTAGCGGGACCTACGAGCAGTACTTC.

The chain is built from TRBV2 and TRBJ2-7; 13 nucleotides agree with TRBD2. The ends lost 7 bases at V and 7 bases at J; junction bases unmatched: 7. This CDR3 comprises 14 residues. The germline gives CDR1 SNHLY, CDR2 FYNNEI. CDR3 sequence: CASIRGLAGWEQYF. The DNA for the CDR3 is TGTGCCAGCATTAGGGGACTAGCGGGATGGGAGCAGTACTTC.